This T cell receptor beta chain came from a study of T cell repertoires in cytomegalovirus infection. In the study overall: Indications of both CMV infection and matching HLA type were provided by public TCR beta signatures. Study-level findings and limits: In two of eight donors, the top clonotype was HLA-C-restricted CMV-specific. Totalled public TCR beta family frequency picked out people who carried CMV plus the relevant HLA.

TCRdb independently ran MiXCR on the reads; one entry per CDR3 protein. The repertoire holds under 250,000 distinct CDR3 sequences, 5% to 8.5% seen once, with around 6.9% in the top ten. The V and J ends lost 0 bases and 1 base respectively, with 10 bases between them. Germline V CDR1 and CDR2: SGHKS, YYEKEE (reference sequence). This CDR3 has 16 amino acids. The table lists this clonotype with many counts. Its antigen is not known. The material sequenced was PBMCs. The origin of this receptor is a human donor in good health (CMV status not recorded). Some clones in this sample may be carry-over from other donors' samples. V gene TRBV5-5 combines with J gene TRBJ2-2; D uncertain. The CDR3 nucleotides read TGTGCCAGCAGCTTGGGACAATTCCTGAACACCGGGGAGCTGTTTTTT. Residues: CASSLGQFLNTGELFF.